Listed below are T cell receptor beta chains from one sample, sequenced in a study of multiple sclerosis patients with progressive multifocal leukoencephalopathy. Profiled with immunoSEQ multiplex PCR; TCRdb holds only in-frame clones, not every one. The data show tens of thousands of clones, approximately 89% seen once. Sequences were derived from PBMCs, sampled from a patient treated with natalizumab. All receptors derive from a woman aged 25 to 39 with progressive multifocal leukoencephalopathy. Each CDR3 is given with its conserved first and last residue. The order of the fields is D gene, J gene, clone size, V gene, CDR3 protein, CDR3 DNA. A D gene is named only where the DNA matches it firmly. Expanded clones get a size class; other rows say once, few or many, or leave the size out.

>TRBD1|TRBJ2-2|few|TRBV15
CATSRVDRGGAGELFF
TGTGCCACCAGCAGAGTGGACAGGGGGGGCGCCGGGGAGCTGTTTTTT
>-|TRBJ1-1|few|TRBV2
CASSAGGSNTEAFF
TGTGCCAGCAGTGCTGGGGGGTCGAACACTGAAGCTTTCTTT
>-|TRBJ2-4|-|TRBV10-2
CASSENTNNIQYF
TGCGCCAGCAGTGAGAATACAAACAACATTCAGTACTTC
>TRBD1|TRBJ1-6|-|TRBV7-8
CASSLIVTGESPLHF
TGTGCCAGCAGCTTAATTGTGACAGGGGAATCACCCCTCCACTTT
>-|TRBJ2-7|-|TRBV7-8
CASSPSRNRGAPSEQYF
TGTGCCAGCAGCCCATCTCGGAACCGGGGAGCCCCTTCCGAGCAGTACTTC
>-|TRBJ1-6|-|TRBV5-1
CASSSQGSSYNSPLHF
TGCGCCAGCAGCTCACAGGGAAGCTCCTATAATTCACCCCTCCACTTT
>TRBD2|TRBJ2-3|-|TRBV5-1
CASSDPSGDGVTQYF
TGCGCCAGCAGCGACCCTAGCGGTGATGGGGTCACGCAGTATTTT
>-|TRBJ2-1|-|TRBV28
CASSSPTWSGYNEQFF
TGTGCCAGCAGTTCCCCCACTTGGAGCGGTTACAATGAGCAGTTCTTC
>TRBD2|TRBJ2-1|-|TRBV28
CASRSSGPLYNEQFF
TGTGCCAGCAGATCTAGCGGTCCCCTCTACAATGAGCAGTTCTTC
>-|TRBJ2-7|-|TRBV18
CASSPPGDYEQYF
TGTGCCAGCTCACCACCTGGGGACTACGAGCAGTACTTC
>-|TRBJ1-1|once|TRBV5-1
CASSLLGSEYTEAFF
TGCGCCAGCAGCTTGTTGGGCTCGGAGTACACTGAAGCTTTCTTT
>-|TRBJ2-7|-|TRBV6-6
CASSYSYTQYF
TGTGCCAGCAGTTACTCGTACACGCAGTACTTC
>-|TRBJ2-7|few|TRBV10-3
CAISGDSLSYEQYF
TGTGCCATCAGTGGGGACTCTCTCTCCTACGAGCAGTACTTC
>-|TRBJ1-4|-|TRBV7-9
CASSLKGGNEKLFF
TGTGCCAGCAGCTTAAAGGGGGGAAATGAAAAACTGTTTTTT